Detailed here is one TCR beta chain. The antigen it recognizes is unknown. No base-level quality is on record; no much larger clone is a single base apart. These data are taken from a study of technical replicates of blood from a handful of donors (dated 2017 in TCRdb). The protocol used for the library was the immunoSEQ multiplex PCR assay. Imported from immuneACCESS, the table was reduced by TCRdb to in-frame sequences with V and J called. These copies leave out some clones; in studies compared against another copy, an unresolved V gene accounts for under half, and the cause of the remainder is not known. For this sample the table gives 85,000 to 100,000 clones, of which 95% were detected only once. The top ten constitute roughly 0.21% of the sample. CDR3 length: 17 amino acids, cysteine to phenylalanine. The sequence is cut down to CDR3 DNA, 51 bases in frame from base 1. According to the germline V gene, CDR1 reads LGHNT and CDR2 reads FRNRAP. V drops 3 bases and J drops 4 bases, leaving 21 bases in between.

The material sequenced was T cells isolated from PBMCs. The V gene is TRBV12-5 and the J gene is TRBJ1-1; no D gene is confidently identified. The source of this sequence is a human donor in good health. The DNA is as follows: TGTGCTAGTGGTTTAAGGTTATTAACAGCCCAGCTCACTGAAGCTTTCTTT. Its protein is CASGLRLLTAQLTEAFF.